This is a list of T cell receptor beta chains from one sample in a study of beta chain features in type 1 diabetes. Libraries were prepared by immunoSEQ multiplex PCR; TCRdb keeps only in-frame clonotypes and omits some of them. In the table there are around 160,000 clones, around 8% of which are singletons. The sequencing sample was made of central memory CD4+ T cells from blood. These TCRs come from a woman between 18 and 29 years old with type 1 diabetes. The conserved cysteine and the conserved F or W are not part of the CDR3 here. Each record gives: V gene, J gene, clone size, D gene, CDR3 protein. D genes are given only for firm matches. Clone size appears in some rows only: once, few, many, or a class for an expanded clone.

TRBV5-1,TRBJ2-3,few,NA,ASSFTGTSTDTQY
TRBV4-1,TRBJ2-5,NA,NA,ASSQGGSQYQETQY
TRBV27,TRBJ2-5,NA,TRBD2,ASNPARERDPQETQY
TRBV5-1,TRBJ2-3,NA,TRBD2,ASSLTGTRNTDTQY
TRBV5-1,TRBJ2-7,NA,NA,ASSRPGYWEQY
TRBV6-4,TRBJ2-7,few,NA,ASLPCPENSSYEQY
TRBV11-3,TRBJ2-7,few,TRBD2,ASSLPPGLAGGSSYEQY
TRBV5-4,TRBJ2-3,NA,TRBD2,ATHTLAGRTDTQY
TRBV5-1,TRBJ2-1,few,NA,ASSSGLNNEQF
TRBV29-1,TRBJ2-1,NA,NA,SVDAGLGEQF
TRBV4-2,TRBJ2-2,few,NA,ASSQAGRHGGELF
TRBV6-1,TRBJ1-5,few,NA,ASSGRGWSNQPQH
TRBV29-1,TRBJ2-7,many,NA,SVQGALTYEQY
TRBV5-1,TRBJ2-2,NA,TRBD2,ASSVGLAETGELF
TRBV7-9,TRBJ1-2,few,NA,ASSPALGGYT
TRBV5-1,TRBJ2-7,NA,NA,ASSLGPGDEYEQY
TRBV4-1,TRBJ2-5,NA,NA,ASSQDRGAPSGTQY
TRBV20-1,TRBJ2-5,few,NA,SAAMWSQY
TRBV4-2,TRBJ2-7,few,NA,ASSERAGSYEQY
TRBV7-2,TRBJ2-7,few,TRBD1,ASSFGDRDREQY
TRBV25-1,TRBJ2-1,few,NA,ASSEVQGWGNEQF
TRBV12-5,TRBJ2-3,few,NA,ASGSSPTRGVTDTQY
TRBV2,TRBJ1-1,NA,NA,ASALQGPTEAF
TRBV15,TRBJ2-3,few,TRBD1,ATHRGGTDTQY
TRBV28,TRBJ2-7,NA,NA,ASTDSDTYEQY
TRBV2,TRBJ2-2,NA,NA,ASFQGGAPTGELF
TRBV20-1,TRBJ2-1,few,NA,SARLGGEQF
TRBV19,TRBJ2-2,NA,TRBD1,ASKSIWTGETGELF
TRBV19,TRBJ2-7,few,TRBD2,ATASGRLYEQY
TRBV19,TRBJ1-1,NA,NA,ASSRQNTEAF
TRBV7-2,TRBJ1-6,NA,NA,ASSLGGGTPGPLH
TRBV9,TRBJ2-1,NA,NA,ASSPADYNEQF
TRBV5-1,TRBJ2-6,NA,NA,ASLQDSGANVLT
TRBV11-3,TRBJ2-5,NA,TRBD2,ASSPDGRRETQY
TRBV7-2,TRBJ2-1,NA,TRBD1,ASSLGTGKGNEQF
TRBV4-3,TRBJ2-5,NA,TRBD2,ASRSTSGPQY
TRBV2,TRBJ2-7,NA,TRBD1,ASSVLGTAYEQY
TRBV7-2,TRBJ2-5,NA,NA,ASSLVYQETQY
TRBV5-6,TRBJ1-1,few,NA,ASSLAGHFAF
TRBV4-1,TRBJ1-2,few,NA,ASSPTPHGANYGYT